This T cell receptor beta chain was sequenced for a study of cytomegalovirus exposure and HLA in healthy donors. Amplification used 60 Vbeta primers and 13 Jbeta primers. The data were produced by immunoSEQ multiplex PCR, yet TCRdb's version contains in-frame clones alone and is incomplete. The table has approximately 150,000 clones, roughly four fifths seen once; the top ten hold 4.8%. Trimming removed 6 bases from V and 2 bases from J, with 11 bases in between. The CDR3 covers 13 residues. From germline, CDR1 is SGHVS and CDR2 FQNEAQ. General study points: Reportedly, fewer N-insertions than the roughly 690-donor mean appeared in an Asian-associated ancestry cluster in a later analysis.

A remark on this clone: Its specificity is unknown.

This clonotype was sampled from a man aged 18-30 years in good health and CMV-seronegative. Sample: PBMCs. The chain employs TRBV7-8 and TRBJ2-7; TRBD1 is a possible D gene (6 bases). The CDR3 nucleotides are TGTGCCAGCAGTTCGGACAGCGCCTACGAGCAGTACTTC. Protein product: CASSSDSAYEQYF. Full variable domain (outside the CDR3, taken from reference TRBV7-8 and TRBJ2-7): GAGVSQSPRYKVAKRGQDVALRCDPISGHVSLFWYQQALGQGPEFLTYFQNEAQLDKSGLPSDRFFAERPEGSVSTLKIQRTQQEDSAVYLCASSSDSAYEQYFGPGTRLTVT.